The 32 T cell receptor beta chains listed next were all sequenced from one sample in a study of Ad26.COV2.S vaccination and SARS-CoV-2 variants. The method was immunoSEQ multiplex PCR; TCRdb's version includes in-frame clones alone and lacks a portion of them. The sample has 450,000 to 550,000 clones, 75% to 90% seen once; the top ten hold 2.5%. The treatment: roughly 20 received Ad26.COV2.S at low or high dose, single or two shots; roughly 5 received placebo; per-sample allocation not given. Day 63 following the first vaccine or placebo injection was when the samples were taken. Specimen: peripheral blood, collected in a trial of Ad26.COV2.S vaccine versus placebo. The receptors come from a person between 18 and 59 years old who received the Ad26.COV2.S COVID-19 vaccine or a placebo.

The rearrangement joins TRBV7-9 to TRBJ1-1; TRBD1 is a possible D gene (6 bases). CDR1 and CDR2 from the germline V gene are SEHNR and FQNEAQ (reference sequence). This CDR3 spans 17 amino acids. Trimming removed 5 bases at V and 0 bases at J, with 19 bases between. The CDR3, as DNA: TGTGCCAGCAGCCCGCAGGGGCCCGCTCCTATGAACACTGAAGCTTTCTTT. It specifies CASSPQGPAPMNTEAFF.

This CDR3 reads CASSSLFRKAEAFF. In DNA form, the CDR3 reads TGTGCCAGCAGCTCTCTTTTCCGGAAGGCTGAAGCTTTCTTT. The V call is TRBV7-2, the J call TRBJ1-1; D gene unclear. The CDR3 consists of 14 residues. V was cut by 4 bases and J by 6 bases, with 15 bases left in between. Germline assignment: CDR1 SGHTA and CDR2 FQGNSA.

The rearrangement links TRBV18 to TRBJ2-7, with TRBD1 as a possible D gene (6 bases). Germline-derived CDR1 and CDR2 are KGHSH and LQKENI. The CDR3 extends over 13 amino acids. The V end was cut by 1 base, the J end by 3 bases, with 7 bases between. This chain's CDR3 is CASSPLTGYEQYV. DNA for the CDR3: TGTGCCAGCTCACCACTGACAGGCTACGAGCAGTACGTC.

The DNA of the CDR3 is TGTGCCAGCAGGAATAGCGACATTTCCTACGAGCAGTACGTC. Protein: CASRNSDISYEQYV. V usage is TRBV2 and J usage is TRBJ2-7; perhaps TRBD2 as D (5 bases). The CDR3 is 14 residues long. Trimming shortened V by 6 bases and J by 1 base, and 13 bases separated the two germline ends. Germline V lookup: CDR1 SNHLY, CDR2 FYNNEI.

The chain links TRBV2 to TRBJ1-2; no clear D. The CDR3 runs to 12 residues. V was cut by 0 bases and J by 6 bases, with 5 bases left in between. Germline V gene data show CDR1 as SNHLY and CDR2 as FYNNEI. The CDR3 spells CASSEAPDGYTF. In nucleotides, the CDR3 is TGTGCCAGCAGTGAAGCGCCAGATGGCTACACCTTC.

This chain joins TRBV18 and TRBJ1-6; a weak D match, TRBD1 (6 bases). The V end lost 3 bases, the J end lost 5 bases, and 11 bases lay between the germline ends. The length of the CDR3 is 15 residues. The germline V gene encodes CDR1 KGHSH and CDR2 LQKENI. DNA for the CDR3: TGTGCCAGCTCACCTCGGACAGCTGATAATTCACCCCTCCACTTT. Its translation: CASSPRTADNSPLHF.

The chain links TRBV7-2 to TRBJ1-4, with no clear D. CDR1 is SGHTA and CDR2 is FQGNSA in the germline V gene. V gave up 3 bases and J gave up 3 bases, with 2 bases separating them. CDR3 length equals 12 residues. The chain's CDR3 is CASSFPNEKLFF. CDR3 DNA sequence: TGTGCCAGCAGCTTCCCTAATGAAAAACTGTTTTTT.

This chain connects TRBV5-4 to TRBJ1-2, with TRBD1 matching 7 bases. Unmatched junction bases numbered 10, after V lost 4 bases and J lost 7 bases. The V gene's germline CDR1 is SGHNT and CDR2 YYREEE (reference sequence). CDR3 length equals 14 residues. The CDR3 loop is CASSEGQRWGGYTF. In DNA form, the CDR3 reads TGTGCCAGCAGCGAGGGACAGCGGTGGGGTGGCTACACCTTC.

The gene calls are TRBV27 and TRBJ1-2; D uncertain. The germline V gene has CDR1 MNHEY and CDR2 SMNVEV (reference sequence). The germline V and J ends were trimmed by 6 bases and 6 bases, with 20 bases remaining between them. The CDR3 sequence is 15 residues long. This CDR3 reads CASSQWALVSNGYTF. The DNA of the CDR3 is TGTGCCAGCAGCCAATGGGCCCTGGTCTCTAATGGCTACACCTTC.

The gene calls are TRBV5-6 and TRBJ2-1; 10 nucleotides align to TRBD1. This CDR3 spans 17 amino acids. Germline CDR1 SGHDT, CDR2 YYEEEE. Trimming removed 0 bases from V and 3 bases from J; junction bases left unmatched: 6. CDR3 residues: CASSLEWDRGNYNEQFF. The CDR3 region has the DNA TGTGCCAGCAGCTTGGAATGGGACAGGGGCAACTACAATGAGCAGTTCTTC.

This chain uses TRBV10-3 with TRBJ1-2; 11 nucleotides align to TRBD1. The CDR3 has 14 residues. With V trimmed by 6 bases and J by 7 bases, 7 bases remained unmatched. Per the germline V gene, CDR1 is ENHRY and CDR2 is SYGVKD. The CDR3 here is CAIRRGQGGLGYTF. The CDR3 DNA reads TGTGCCATCAGGAGGGGACAGGGGGGGCTTGGCTACACCTTC.

The rearrangement joins TRBV15 to TRBJ1-2; possibly TRBD1 for D (5 bases). Germline V gives CDR1 LNHNV, CDR2 YYDKDF (reference sequence). The V gene lost 2 bases and the J gene lost 4 bases, with 14 bases spanning the gap. This CDR3 is 15 amino acids long. The CDR3 protein is CATSRPGPRSYGYTF. In DNA form, the CDR3 reads TGTGCCACCAGCAGACCGGGACCGAGGAGCTATGGCTACACCTTC.

The CDR3: CASRSRESYEQYV. The CDR3 DNA sequence: TGTGCCAGCAGAAGTAGGGAATCCTACGAGCAGTACGTC. The V and J genes are TRBV6-5 and TRBJ2-7; no firm D call. Germline CDR1 reads MNHEY; CDR2 reads SVGAGI. V lost 6 bases and J 1 base, leaving 10 bases between the germline ends. The CDR3 sequence is 13 residues long.

This chain links TRBV6-2 or TRBV6-3 with TRBJ1-5, with TRBD1 identical over 8 bases. CDR3 size: 17 residues. Germline CDR1 MNHEY, CDR2 SVGEGT. The trim removed 1 base at V and 5 bases at J, leaving 10 bases unmatched. The CDR3 here is CASSYFRGQGGHQPQHF. CDR3 sequence (DNA): TGTGCCAGCAGTTACTTCAGAGGACAGGGTGGACATCAGCCCCAGCATTTT.

The CDR3 DNA follows: TGTGCCAGCAGTTTACGGCCAGGGACCATATCTGAAGCTTTCTTT. It yields the protein CASSLRPGTISEAFF. V usage is TRBV28 and J usage is TRBJ1-1; TRBD1 is a possible D gene (5 bases). This CDR3 has 15 amino acids. V shed 2 bases and J shed 6 bases, with 16 bases lying between them. The germline V gene encodes CDR1 MDHEN and CDR2 SYDVKM. The full variable domain, with the rest looked up from reference TRBV28 and TRBJ1-1, is DVKVTQSSRYLVKRTGEKVFLECVQDMDHENMFWYRQDPGLGLRLIYFSYDVKMKEKGDIPEGYSVSREKKERFSLILESASTNQTSMYLCASSLRPGTISEAFFGQGTRLTVV.

V gene TRBV30 combines with J gene TRBJ2-1; TRBD1 agrees at 8 bases. The junction had 9 bases not matched to a gene; V was cut back by 2 bases and J by 3 bases. The length of the CDR3 is 16 residues. Germline CDR1 reads GTSNPN; CDR2 reads SVGIG (reference sequence). In nucleotides, the CDR3 is TGTGCCTGGAGTACAGGACAGGGCATAATCTACAATGAGCAGTTCTTC. Translating it yields CAWSTGQGIIYNEQFF.

This chain joins TRBV4-1 and TRBJ1-4; D call uncertain. The CDR3 totals 17 residues. Trimming took off 1 base at V and 4 bases at J, with 16 bases between the two ends. The germline CDR1 and CDR2 sequences are MGHRA and YSYEKL. CDR3 nucleotides: TGCGCCAGCAGCCAAGGGCAAGGTTTTGGCCATAATGAAAAACTGTTTTTT. Its translation: CASSQGQGFGHNEKLFF.

The chain employs TRBV5-1 and TRBJ1-2; D gene ambiguous. V lost 2 bases, J lost 8 bases, and 13 bases lay in between. Germline V gives CDR1 SGHRS, CDR2 YFSETQ. The CDR3 is made up of 13 amino acids. The CDR3 DNA sequence: TGCGCCAGCAGCTTCGGTGGGCCCACCGGCTACACCTTC. It specifies CASSFGGPTGYTF.

The chain is built from TRBV15 and TRBJ2-2, with TRBD1 identical over 9 bases. Germline V gene lookup returns CDR1 LNHNV and CDR2 YYDKDF (reference sequence). The V gene end was trimmed by 5 bases and the J gene end by 5 bases; junction bases not matched to a gene: 6. The CDR3 spans 15 residues. The chain's CDR3 is CATSQGTGRTGELFF. DNA for the CDR3: TGTGCCACCAGCCAAGGGACAGGGAGGACCGGGGAGCTGTTTTTT.

The chain carries TRBV29-1 and TRBJ2-1; D not resolved. Germline V CDR1 and CDR2: SQVTM, ANQGSEA. CDR3 size: 12 residues. V lost 5 bases, J lost 1 base, and 6 bases lay in between. The CDR3 loop reads CSVSGSYNEQFF. The CDR3 nucleotides are TGCAGCGTTTCAGGATCCTACAATGAGCAGTTCTTC.

The chain couples TRBV11-2 to TRBJ2-3; D not certain. There are 11 residues in the CDR3. V was pared by 3 bases and J by 6 bases, with 4 bases between. Per germline, CDR1 SGHAT and CDR2 FQNNGV. CDR3 bases: TGTGCCAGCAGCTTCATGGATACGCAGTATTTT. Its translation: CASSFMDTQYF. Together with reference TRBV11-2 and TRBJ2-3, the CDR3 gives the full variable domain: EAGVAQSPRYKIIEKRQSVAFWCNPISGHATLYWYQQILGQGPKLLIQFQNNGVVDDSQLPKDRFSAERLKGVDSTLKIQPAKLEDSAVYLCASSFMDTQYFGPGTRLTVL.

The rearrangement links TRBV5-8 to TRBJ2-4; possible D gene TRBD2, 5 bases. V was shortened by 4 bases and J by 8 bases, with 16 bases between the two germline ends. This CDR3 is 14 amino acids long. Germline values: CDR1 SGHTS, CDR2 YDEGEE. This chain's CDR3 is CASSPRGPNDIQYF. The CDR3 bases are TGTGCCAGCAGCCCCCGGGGTCCCAATGACATTCAGTACTTC.

The chain is built from TRBV1 and TRBJ1-4. TRBV1 is annotated as a pseudogene. This CDR3 contains 14 residues. The chain's CDR3 is CTSSQTRGREKLFF. CDR3 sequence (DNA): TGCACCAGCAGCCAGACACGGGGGCGTGAAAAACTGTTTTTT.

The chain has TRBV29-1 and TRBJ2-1; 13 bases match TRBD2. CDR3 size: 14 residues. The trim removed 4 bases at V and 6 bases at J, leaving 3 bases unmatched. Germline V CDR1 and CDR2: SQVTM, ANQGSEA. DNA of the CDR3: TGCAGCGTTGTGGGGACTAGCGGGACCAATGAGCAGTTCTTC. It specifies CSVVGTSGTNEQFF.

This chain uses TRBV14 with TRBJ1-3, with D tentatively TRBD1 (5 bases). The V end lost 3 bases, the J end lost 7 bases, and 10 bases lay between the germline ends. Germline V gene data show CDR1 as SGHDN and CDR2 as FVKESK. The CDR3 contains 13 residues. DNA for the CDR3: TGTGCCAGCAGCCAGGGACCGCGGAACACCATATATTTT. It is translated as CASSQGPRNTIYF.

This clone occurred a few times. This chain links TRBV7-2 with TRBJ2-3; 7 positions match TRBD1. Germline values: CDR1 SGHTA, CDR2 FQGNSA. The trim removed 7 bases at V and 3 bases at J, leaving 10 bases unmatched. CDR3 length equals 15 residues. CDR3 bases: TGTGCCAGCACCCCACAGAACAGGGGAACAGATACGCAGTATTTT. It yields the protein CASTPQNRGTDTQYF.

The chain has TRBV6-5 and TRBJ1-6; no firm D call. The V gene's germline CDR1 is MNHEY and CDR2 SVGAGI. Trimming took 2 bases from V and 8 from J, leaving 13 bases between them. This CDR3 spans 15 amino acids. In DNA form, the CDR3 reads TGTGCCAGCAGTTACGCGGGAAAGAGCTATTCACCCCTCCACTTT. This codes for CASSYAGKSYSPLHF.

This clone was detected once. The chain has TRBV9 and TRBJ2-3; 11 nucleotides line up with TRBD2. This CDR3 contains 16 residues. CDR1 and CDR2 from the germline V gene are SGDLS and YYNGEE. The trim removed 2 bases at V and 3 bases at J, leaving 5 bases unmatched. DNA of the CDR3: TGTGCCAGCAGCGTCCGACTAGCGGGACCTACAGATACGCAGTATTTT. Amino acid sequence: CASSVRLAGPTDTQYF. Looking up the rest from reference TRBV9 and TRBJ2-3 gives the full variable domain: DSGVTQTPKHLITATGQRVTLRCSPRSGDLSVYWYQQSLDQGLQFLIQYYNGEERAKGNILERFSAQQFPDLHSELNLSSLELGDSALYFCASSVRLAGPTDTQYFGPGTRLTVL.

Notes on this clone: The same CDR3 arises from other DNA sequences in this sample as well. The chain employs TRBV18 and TRBJ2-1; D unclear. Germline V CDR1 and CDR2: KGHSH, LQKENI. This CDR3 is built from 13 residues. V gave up 4 bases and J gave up 0 bases, with 4 bases separating them. CDR3 DNA sequence: TGTGCCAGCTCACTCAGCTCCTACAATGAGCAGTTCTTC. It encodes CASSLSSYNEQFF. Combining the CDR3 with reference TRBV18 and TRBJ2-1 gives the whole variable domain NAGVMQNPRHLVRRRGQEARLRCSPMKGHSHVYWYRQLPEEGLKFMVYLQKENIIDESGMPKERFSAEFPKEGPSILRIQQVVRGDSAAYFCASSLSSYNEQFFGPGTRLTVL.

This clone is a singleton in its sample. The genes are TRBV28 and TRBJ1-6, with a weak D call TRBD1 (5 bases). Germline CDR1 is MDHEN and CDR2 is SYDVKM. The CDR3 covers 15 residues. V was trimmed by 6 bases and J by 5 bases, leaving 14 bases between them. This CDR3 reads CASSPSQGHNSPLHF. CDR3 DNA sequence: TGTGCCAGCAGCCCCTCTCAGGGTCATAATTCACCCCTCCACTTT.

The rearrangement links TRBV7-8 to TRBJ1-6, with D unresolved. Trimming pared 1 base from V and 6 bases from J, leaving 10 bases between. CDR3 length equals 15 residues. Germline V gene sequence: CDR1 SGHVS, CDR2 FQNEAQ. CDR3 in amino acids: CASSLGANTNSPLHF. The CDR3 coding sequence is TGTGCCAGCAGCTTAGGGGCGAATACTAATTCACCCCTCCACTTT.

The chain combines TRBV7-3 with TRBJ2-5; D may be TRBD2 (6 bases). CDR1 and CDR2 from the germline V gene are SGHTA and FQGTGA. This CDR3 spans 15 amino acids. The V end lost 2 bases, the J end lost 2 bases, and 12 bases lay between the germline ends. The CDR3 spells CASSLRGGDQETQYF. The CDR3 DNA reads TGTGCCAGCAGCTTACGTGGCGGGGATCAAGAGACCCAGTACTTC.